This TCR beta chain was recorded in a study of cytomegalovirus exposure and HLA in healthy donors. The germline V gene has CDR1 MDHEN and CDR2 SYDVKM. The CDR3 length is 15 residues. Trimming cost V 6 bases and J 4 bases; bases outside gene matches: 6. Overall study results and limits: In an earlier analysis, productive rearrangement rates for most beta V segments clustered near 87% or 30%. In presence/absence analyses, roughly uniform sequencing depth across donors was assumed.

Concerning this clone: The antigen remains undetermined.

Primers for the PCR totalled 60 Vbeta and 13 Jbeta. TCRdb keeps only in-frame clones here, not all; method: immunoSEQ multiplex PCR. The sample's table shows 100,000 to 150,000 clones. V gene TRBV28 combines with J gene TRBJ1-4; 9 bases agree with TRBD1. The receptor was derived from a man aged 25-40 years in good health and CMV-seronegative. Sequenced: PBMCs. The CDR3 DNA reads as TGTGCCAGCAGGCGACCGGGACAGGGTAATGAAAAACTGTTTTTT. The encoded protein is CASRRPGQGNEKLFF.